One sample yielded the 20 T cell receptor beta chains listed below, sequenced in a study of identifying expanded T cells in peripheral blood. Clones were read by immunoSEQ multiplex PCR, and TCRdb kept only the in-frame ones, dropping some. This table has tens of thousands of clones, around 83% appearing once. Sequenced: blood. The receptors come from a person aged 18-69 years in good health.

This clone has a handful of counts. The chain is built from TRBV29-1 and TRBJ1-3, with TRBD1 as a possible D gene (5 bases). CDR1 SQVTM and CDR2 ANQGSEA come from the germline V gene. Trimming stripped 3 bases from V and 2 bases from J, with 8 bases between. This CDR3 region has 13 residues. The CDR3 here is CSVDGQPGNTIYF. The DNA for the CDR3 is TGCAGCGTTGACGGACAACCTGGAAACACCATATATTTT.

The chain joins TRBV28 to TRBJ2-4; 7 bases are shared with TRBD1. Germline CDR1 is MDHEN and CDR2 is SYDVKM. This CDR3 contains 15 residues. V shed 3 bases, J shed 3 bases, and the junction held 5 bases outside the gene matches. The CDR3 spells CASSFLRQGKNIQYF. The CDR3 DNA is TGTGCCAGCAGTTTCCTCAGACAGGGCAAAAACATTCAGTACTTC.

The rearrangement uses TRBV6-4 and TRBJ2-1; 9 positions match TRBD2. CDR1 and CDR2 from the germline V gene are MRHNA and SNTAGT. The ends lost 2 bases at V and 5 bases at J; junction bases unmatched: 4. CDR3 length equals 15 residues. Here the CDR3 DNA reads TGTGCCAGCAGTGACCAGGGACTAGCCCACAATGAGCAGTTCTTC. Its protein product is CASSDQGLAHNEQFF.

This chain joins TRBV28 and TRBJ1-1; D might be TRBD1 (6 bases). The CDR3 length is 12 residues. V lost 2 bases and J lost 9, with 10 bases in between. Per the germline V gene, CDR1 is MDHEN and CDR2 is SYDVKM. DNA of the CDR3: TGTGCCAGCAGTTTACCACAGGGTAAAGCTTTCTTT. Amino acids: CASSLPQGKAFF.

The gene calls are TRBV20-1 and TRBJ2-1; D gene ambiguous. CDR1 DFQATT and CDR2 SNEGSKA come from the germline V gene (reference sequence). Deletions cut 3 bases from V and 9 bases from J, with 9 bases between. The CDR3 is 11 residues long. CDR3: CSARPVREQFF. In nucleotides, the CDR3 is TGCAGTGCTAGGCCAGTTCGTGAGCAGTTCTTC.

This chain connects TRBV19 to TRBJ2-2; 7 positions agree with TRBD2. The germline gives CDR1 LNHDA, CDR2 SQIVND (reference sequence). V shed 4 bases, J shed 5 bases, and the junction held 7 bases outside the gene matches. This CDR3 comprises 15 residues. The CDR3 reads CASSTDGRRTGELFF. The CDR3 DNA is TGTGCCAGTAGTACTGACGGGAGGAGGACCGGGGAGCTGTTTTTT.

V and J are TRBV7-2 and TRBJ2-7; the match to TRBD1 covers 11 bases. This CDR3 spans 15 amino acids. CDR1 and CDR2 from the germline V gene are SGHTA and FQGNSA. The V and J ends lost 3 bases and 2 bases, in that order; junction bases with no gene match: 3. The CDR3 loop is CASSLGQGGPYEQYF. In nucleotides, the CDR3 is TGTGCCAGCAGCTTGGGACAGGGGGGACCCTACGAGCAGTACTTC.

The chain has TRBV5-1 and TRBJ2-5; D possibly matches TRBD1 or TRBD2 (5 bases each). This CDR3 spans 13 amino acids. Trimming cost V 2 bases and J 5 bases, with 10 bases left between them. CDR1 and CDR2 (germline): SGHRS, YFSETQ. The chain's CDR3 is CASSFSEGETQYF. The CDR3 DNA sequence: TGCGCCAGCAGCTTTTCAGAGGGGGAGACCCAGTACTTC.

CDR3 bases: TGCGCCAGCACCCCCTCCCCCGGGACCCCCCACGAGCAGTACTTC. It is translated as CASTPSPGTPHEQYF. V usage is TRBV10-1 and J usage is TRBJ2-7; perhaps D is TRBD1 or TRBD2 (5 bases each). The length of the CDR3 is 15 residues. Germline V gene lookup returns CDR1 WNHNN and CDR2 SYGVQD (reference sequence). Trimming cost V 7 bases and J 5 bases, with 21 bases left between them.

This clone was counted a few times. The V gene is TRBV5-5, the J gene TRBJ2-3; weak D call: TRBD1 (6 bases). Germline V lookup: CDR1 SGHKS, CDR2 YYEKEE (reference sequence). The CDR3 has 19 amino acids. V dropped 0 bases and J dropped 4 bases, with 24 bases sitting between them. The CDR3 DNA sequence: TGTGCCAGCAGCTTGGGGCAGGGGATTCTTTTGGGGTCCCCAGATACGCAGTATTTT. Protein product: CASSLGQGILLGSPDTQYF.

This chain uses TRBV4-2 with TRBJ2-5; TRBD2 is a possible D gene (6 bases). The CDR3 length is 18 residues. The V end lost 0 bases, the J end lost 1 base, and 18 bases lay between the germline ends. The V gene's germline CDR1 is LGHNA and CDR2 YNFKEQ. CDR3 sequence: CASSQDWPQAGTQETQYF. CDR3 in DNA: TGTGCCAGCAGCCAAGATTGGCCTCAAGCGGGCACCCAAGAGACCCAGTACTTC.

J is TRBJ1-3 and V is TRBV7-9, with D hard to call. This CDR3 contains 15 residues. Per germline, CDR1 SEHNR and CDR2 FQNEAQ (reference sequence). Trimming shortened V by 1 base and J by 2 bases, and 9 bases separated the two germline ends. The CDR3 here is CASSLGAVAGNTIYF. The CDR3 region has the DNA TGTGCCAGCAGCTTAGGAGCGGTGGCTGGAAACACCATATATTTT.

The rearrangement uses TRBV6-5 and TRBJ1-5, with D unclear. Between the trimmed V and J ends, which lost 6 bases and 5 bases, there was a span of 17 bases. CDR1 is MNHEY and CDR2 is SVGAGI in the germline V gene. This CDR3 has 15 amino acids. For the CDR3, the DNA is TGTGCCAGCAGACCCGACCGGGCCGGCGATCAGCCCCAGCATTTT. Amino acid sequence: CASRPDRAGDQPQHF.

This clone was picked up one time. The J gene is TRBJ2-2, the V gene TRBV29-1; 7 bases agree with TRBD1. This CDR3 has 14 residues. After removal of 6 bases from V and 4 bases from J, the junction contained 8 bases not matched to a gene. The V gene's germline CDR1 is SQVTM and CDR2 ANQGSEA. CDR3 coding DNA: TGCAGCGTACTACAGGGGCGCGGCACCGGGGAGCTGTTTTTT. Amino acids: CSVLQGRGTGELFF.

The chain combines TRBV6-1 with TRBJ2-3; D unresolved. CDR3 size: 11 residues. Germline assignment: CDR1 MNHNS and CDR2 SASEGT. Trimming removed 4 bases from V and 4 bases from J, with 3 bases in between. The CDR3 reads CASSVSDTQYF. The CDR3 DNA reads as TGTGCCAGCAGTGTATCAGATACGCAGTATTTT.

As DNA, the CDR3 is TGCGCCAGCAGCTTTACAGGGAGGGATCAGCCCCAGCATTTT. Translation gives CASSFTGRDQPQHF. The chain uses TRBV5-1 and TRBJ1-5, with D possibly being TRBD1 (6 bases). Trimming shortened V by 2 bases and J by 5 bases, and 11 bases separated the two germline ends. The germline gives CDR1 SGHRS, CDR2 YFSETQ. The CDR3 covers 14 residues.

This chain connects TRBV29-1 to TRBJ2-7; 12 bases line up with TRBD2. Germline-derived CDR1 and CDR2 are SQVTM and ANQGSEA. CDR3 length: 16 amino acids. Trimming took 1 base from V and 2 from J; bases not matched to a gene: 6. The CDR3 DNA is TGCAGCGTTGAAGCCCCTGGACTAGCGGGGACCTACGAGCAGTACTTC. Amino acid sequence: CSVEAPGLAGTYEQYF.

The chain combines TRBV6-1 with TRBJ2-2; D is perhaps TRBD1 or TRBD2 (6 bases each). This CDR3 region has 18 residues. CDR1 is MNHNS, CDR2 SASEGT, per germline. V lost 4 bases to trimming and J lost 2 bases, with 20 bases between them. This CDR3 is CASSAPGAAGLNTGELFF. The DNA for the CDR3 is TGTGCCAGCAGTGCCCCGGGGGCAGCCGGCCTTAACACCGGGGAGCTGTTTTTT.

This sequence joins TRBV29-1 and TRBJ1-1, with D hard to call. Germline loops: CDR1 SQVTM, CDR2 ANQGSEA. The CDR3 is 13 residues long. V dropped 6 bases and J dropped 0 bases, with 11 bases sitting between them. The CDR3, as DNA: TGCAGCGTAAGCATTGGCATGAACACTGAAGCTTTCTTT. Translating it yields CSVSIGMNTEAFF.

The chain joins TRBV28 to TRBJ1-2; D is possibly TRBD1 (5 bases). V lost 6 bases and J lost 4, with 21 bases in between. Germline V gene lookup returns CDR1 MDHEN and CDR2 SYDVKM. The CDR3 totals 16 residues. The CDR3 loop is CASRPVGQGESYGYTF. For the CDR3, the DNA is TGTGCCAGCAGACCAGTAGGGCAGGGTGAGAGCTATGGCTACACCTTC.